This entry is about one TCR beta chain. These data originate in a study of shared clonotypes between healthy human individuals. The protocol was immunoSEQ multiplex PCR, while the TCRdb copy is restricted to in-frame clones and leaves out a portion. Seen here are roughly 2.5 million clones, approximately 94% observed once, and the top ten hold over 0.12%. Trimming removed 5 bases at V and 7 bases at J, with 9 bases between. The germline gives CDR1 SNHLY, CDR2 FYNNEI. The CDR3 runs to 13 residues. The sequenced sample consisted of naive CD4+ T cells sorted from blood. The sample's subset: CD45RA+ positively selected. The receptor was isolated from a man younger than 35 in good health. The V gene is TRBV2, the J gene TRBJ1-6; D possibly corresponds to TRBD1 (5 bases). CDR3 residues: CASSLTENSPLHF. CDR3 coding DNA: TGTGCCAGCAGTCTGACAGAAAATTCACCCCTCCACTTT.